A selection of T cell receptor beta chains follows, all from one sample in a study of sequential checkpoint blockade in melanoma. Data came from immunoSEQ multiplex PCR; TCRdb stores just in-frame clones and leaves some out. Of 1,200 to 1,500 clones detected, roughly three fifths appear once; the ten largest clones hold around 19%. The sequences come from CD8+ T cells sorted from blood (inferred from file names), collected from a patient given nivolumab and ipilimumab in sequence. Receptors were obtained from a human patient with melanoma. Some clones in this sample may be carry-over from other donors' samples. Each CDR3 is given with its conserved first and last residue. A D gene is named only where the DNA matches it firmly. Clone size appears in some rows only: once, few, many, or a class for an expanded clone.

CDR3 DNA: TGTGCCAGCAGCGCCTACGGACTTAGCACAGATACGCAGTATTTT; CDR3 protein: CASSAYGLSTDTQYF; D gene: -; J gene: TRBJ2-3; clone size: -; V gene: TRBV9
CDR3 DNA: TGCGCCAGCAGCCAAGGTACAGGGGCGTTCTACGAGCAGTACTTC; CDR3 protein: CASSQGTGAFYEQYF; D gene: TRBD1; J gene: TRBJ2-7; clone size: -; V gene: TRBV4-1
CDR3 DNA: TGTGCCAGCAGCCTCTCCGACAATGAGCAGTTCTTC; CDR3 protein: CASSLSDNEQFF; D gene: -; J gene: TRBJ2-1; clone size: few; V gene: TRBV16
CDR3 DNA: TGTGCCAGCTCACCAACTGTAAGCACAGATACGCAGTATTTT; CDR3 protein: CASSPTVSTDTQYF; D gene: -; J gene: TRBJ2-3; clone size: -; V gene: TRBV18
CDR3 DNA: TGTGCCAGCAGTGACTCGAAGGCAGGGTATATCGGGGAGCTGTTTTTT; CDR3 protein: CASSDSKAGYIGELFF; D gene: -; J gene: TRBJ2-2; clone size: -; V gene: TRBV6-4
CDR3 DNA: TGTGCCAGCAGACCAACCCCCGGGGATGAGCAGTTCTTC; CDR3 protein: CASRPTPGDEQFF; D gene: -; J gene: TRBJ2-1; clone size: -; V gene: TRBV7-3
CDR3 DNA: TGTGCCTGGAGTTTCGCGCAGGGCAATGAGCAGTTCTTC; CDR3 protein: CAWSFAQGNEQFF; D gene: -; J gene: TRBJ2-1; clone size: -; V gene: TRBV30
CDR3 DNA: TGTGCCAGCAGCCATCTGGACAGGGAACGTGGCTACACCTTC; CDR3 protein: CASSHLDRERGYTF; D gene: TRBD1; J gene: TRBJ1-2; clone size: -; V gene: TRBV7-9
CDR3 DNA: TGTGCCACCAGCAGGGACAGCTCATATCAGCCCCAGCATTTT; CDR3 protein: CATSRDSSYQPQHF; D gene: -; J gene: TRBJ1-5; clone size: -; V gene: TRBV15
CDR3 DNA: TGTGCCAGTAGTGTCGGGCCGGGACAGGGGGCCTACGAGCAGTACTTC; CDR3 protein: CASSVGPGQGAYEQYF; D gene: TRBD1; J gene: TRBJ2-7; clone size: -; V gene: TRBV19
CDR3 DNA: TGTGCCATCAGTGGGCAACTAGCGGGGGGGCAGATCAATGAGCAGTTCTTC; CDR3 protein: CAISGQLAGGQINEQFF; D gene: TRBD2; J gene: TRBJ2-1; clone size: -; V gene: TRBV10-3
CDR3 DNA: TGTGCCAGCAGTCCCCAGACAGGGGCGGCCTATGGCTACACCTTC; CDR3 protein: CASSPQTGAAYGYTF; D gene: TRBD1; J gene: TRBJ1-2; clone size: few; V gene: TRBV6-5
CDR3 DNA: TGTGCCAGCAGTCCCTTCTGGGGGGAGGGCAATCAGCCCCAGCATTTT; CDR3 protein: CASSPFWGEGNQPQHF; D gene: -; J gene: TRBJ1-5; clone size: -; V gene: TRBV28
CDR3 DNA: TGTGCCAGCAGCTTACCTCCGGCGGATGAGCAGTTCTTC; CDR3 protein: CASSLPPADEQFF; D gene: -; J gene: TRBJ2-1; clone size: few; V gene: TRBV7-2
CDR3 DNA: TGTGCCAGCGCCCGGGGGACAGCCACAACTAATGAAAAACTGTTTTTT; CDR3 protein: CASARGTATTNEKLFF; D gene: TRBD1; J gene: TRBJ1-4; clone size: -; V gene: TRBV27
CDR3 DNA: TGTGCCAGCAGTTACGAGCGGGGAACCTACAATGAGCAGTTCTTC; CDR3 protein: CASSYERGTYNEQFF; D gene: TRBD2; J gene: TRBJ2-1; clone size: -; V gene: TRBV6-6
CDR3 DNA: TGTGCCAGCACCCCGACTCACGGGGGGTTTCAAGAGACCCAGTACTTC; CDR3 protein: CASTPTHGGFQETQYF; D gene: TRBD2; J gene: TRBJ2-5; clone size: -; V gene: TRBV9
CDR3 DNA: TGTGCCAGCAGTGAGATGTTCAGTGACAATGAGCAGTTCTTC; CDR3 protein: CASSEMFSDNEQFF; D gene: -; J gene: TRBJ2-1; clone size: -; V gene: TRBV2
CDR3 DNA: TGTGCCAGCAGTTACTCCAGGGGGAACACCGGGGAGCTGTTTTTT; CDR3 protein: CASSYSRGNTGELFF; D gene: -; J gene: TRBJ2-2; clone size: -; V gene: TRBV6-5
CDR3 DNA: TGTGCCAGTAGTATTGACACCGGTTACGAGCAGTACTTC; CDR3 protein: CASSIDTGYEQYF; D gene: -; J gene: TRBJ2-7; clone size: once; V gene: TRBV19
CDR3 DNA: TGTGCCAGCAGCGTAGGCCAACTAGCGGGGGGGACAGAGACCCAGTACTTC; CDR3 protein: CASSVGQLAGGTETQYF; D gene: TRBD2; J gene: TRBJ2-5; clone size: few; V gene: TRBV9
CDR3 DNA: TGCGCCAGCAGCCCTGGGGAGGGAGGCAATCAGCCCCAGCATTTT; CDR3 protein: CASSPGEGGNQPQHF; D gene: -; J gene: TRBJ1-5; clone size: -; V gene: TRBV5-1
CDR3 DNA: TGCGCCAGCAGCCAAGATTATGGCAGGGGGTCGAACAATGAGCAGTTCTTC; CDR3 protein: CASSQDYGRGSNNEQFF; D gene: TRBD1; J gene: TRBJ2-1; clone size: -; V gene: TRBV4-3
CDR3 DNA: TGTGCCAGCAGTTACGGGGCCGGGGAGCTGTTTTTT; CDR3 protein: CASSYGAGELFF; D gene: -; J gene: TRBJ2-2; clone size: few; V gene: TRBV6-9
CDR3 DNA: TGTGCCAGCAGCCAAGGCCCGCTAGCGGTGAACACCGGGGAGCTGTTTTTT; CDR3 protein: CASSQGPLAVNTGELFF; D gene: TRBD2; J gene: TRBJ2-2; clone size: -; V gene: TRBV4-2
CDR3 DNA: TGCGCCAGCAGCCAAGATTTCGGGGGGACAGGGATTAATGAAAAACTGTTTTTT; CDR3 protein: CASSQDFGGTGINEKLFF; D gene: TRBD1; J gene: TRBJ1-4; clone size: -; V gene: TRBV4-1
CDR3 DNA: TGTGCCATCAGTGAGCCGACAGAAATTGGGGAGACCCAGTACTTC; CDR3 protein: CAISEPTEIGETQYF; D gene: -; J gene: TRBJ2-5; clone size: -; V gene: TRBV10-3
CDR3 DNA: TGCAGCGCCTTCCGGGACACCTGGGATCAGCCCCAGCATTTT; CDR3 protein: CSAFRDTWDQPQHF; D gene: -; J gene: TRBJ1-5; clone size: few; V gene: TRBV29-1
CDR3 DNA: TGCGCCAGCAGCCAAGCCCGGGACAGGTTCAATGAGCAGTTCTTC; CDR3 protein: CASSQARDRFNEQFF; D gene: TRBD1; J gene: TRBJ2-1; clone size: -; V gene: TRBV4-1
CDR3 DNA: TGTGCCACCAGAACCATTACAGGGGGCATCACTGAAGCTTTCTTT; CDR3 protein: CATRTITGGITEAFF; D gene: TRBD1; J gene: TRBJ1-1; clone size: -; V gene: TRBV15
CDR3 DNA: TGTGCCAGCAGCGCTAGCGGGGGGTCGAACACCGGGGAGCTGGTTTTT; CDR3 protein: CASSASGGSNTGELVF; D gene: TRBD2; J gene: TRBJ2-2; clone size: -; V gene: TRBV7-2
CDR3 DNA: TGTGCCAGCAGAATGCAGGGGGGCCTAGCCTACGAGCAGTACTTC; CDR3 protein: CASRMQGGLAYEQYF; D gene: -; J gene: TRBJ2-7; clone size: hyperexpanded; V gene: TRBV6-5
CDR3 DNA: TGTGCCAGCAGTTTATTATTGGCAGGGGCTAATGAAAAACTGTTTTTT; CDR3 protein: CASSLLLAGANEKLFF; D gene: -; J gene: TRBJ1-4; clone size: -; V gene: TRBV28
CDR3 DNA: TGTGCCAGCAGTGACAGACTCCAGTCAAAGAGAGATGGCTACACCTTC; CDR3 protein: CASSDRLQSKRDGYTF; D gene: -; J gene: TRBJ1-2; clone size: -; V gene: TRBV6-1
CDR3 DNA: TGTGCCAGCAGTCCCGGGACAGGCCCCTCCTACGAGCAGTACTTC; CDR3 protein: CASSPGTGPSYEQYF; D gene: TRBD1; J gene: TRBJ2-7; clone size: -; V gene: TRBV7-6
CDR3 DNA: TGTGCCAGCAGCTTGGGACAGGGATGGGAGCAGTACTTC; CDR3 protein: CASSLGQGWEQYF; D gene: TRBD1; J gene: TRBJ2-7; clone size: -; V gene: TRBV4-2
CDR3 DNA: TGTGCCAGCAGCTTAGGTGCAGGTGCAGGGGCTAGCTCCTACAATGAGCAGTTCTTC; CDR3 protein: CASSLGAGAGASSYNEQFF; D gene: -; J gene: TRBJ2-1; clone size: -; V gene: TRBV7-6
CDR3 DNA: TGTGCCACCAGCATCCGCAGGGATTCCTACGAGCAGTACTTC; CDR3 protein: CATSIRRDSYEQYF; D gene: -; J gene: TRBJ2-7; clone size: once; V gene: TRBV15
CDR3 DNA: TGTGCCAGCAGAATGCAGGGGGGCCTAGCCTACGAGCAGTACTTC; CDR3 protein: CASRMQGGLAYEQYF; D gene: -; J gene: TRBJ2-7; clone size: few; V gene: TRBV6-8
CDR3 DNA: TGTGCCAGCAGTCCCGGACTAGCGGGGACCTACGAGCAGTACTTC; CDR3 protein: CASSPGLAGTYEQYF; D gene: TRBD2; J gene: TRBJ2-7; clone size: -; V gene: TRBV2
CDR3 DNA: TGTGCCAGCAGCTTAGGGCCAGCGGGGGGCCGTCAATACGAGCAGTACTTC; CDR3 protein: CASSLGPAGGRQYEQYF; D gene: TRBD2; J gene: TRBJ2-7; clone size: -; V gene: TRBV11-2
CDR3 DNA: TGTGCCAGCAGCTTAGCTCTCACAGATTCTAACTATGGCTACACCTTC; CDR3 protein: CASSLALTDSNYGYTF; D gene: -; J gene: TRBJ1-2; clone size: -; V gene: TRBV7-9
CDR3 DNA: TGTGCCAGCTCACCACCGGCCGGGGGATCTGGAAACACCATATATTTT; CDR3 protein: CASSPPAGGSGNTIYF; D gene: -; J gene: TRBJ1-3; clone size: -; V gene: TRBV18
CDR3 DNA: TGTGCCAGCAGCCGATCGGCCAGGGTCACAGATACGCAGTATTTT; CDR3 protein: CASSRSARVTDTQYF; D gene: -; J gene: TRBJ2-3; clone size: -; V gene: TRBV11-3
CDR3 DNA: TGCGCCAGCAGCCAAGATAGCGGGGTTTCTAACTATGGCTACACCTTC; CDR3 protein: CASSQDSGVSNYGYTF; D gene: -; J gene: TRBJ1-2; clone size: -; V gene: TRBV4-3
CDR3 DNA: TGTGCCAGCAGCACAATGGGGACAGGAGGTGACGAGCAGTACTTC; CDR3 protein: CASSTMGTGGDEQYF; D gene: TRBD1; J gene: TRBJ2-7; clone size: large; V gene: TRBV7-2